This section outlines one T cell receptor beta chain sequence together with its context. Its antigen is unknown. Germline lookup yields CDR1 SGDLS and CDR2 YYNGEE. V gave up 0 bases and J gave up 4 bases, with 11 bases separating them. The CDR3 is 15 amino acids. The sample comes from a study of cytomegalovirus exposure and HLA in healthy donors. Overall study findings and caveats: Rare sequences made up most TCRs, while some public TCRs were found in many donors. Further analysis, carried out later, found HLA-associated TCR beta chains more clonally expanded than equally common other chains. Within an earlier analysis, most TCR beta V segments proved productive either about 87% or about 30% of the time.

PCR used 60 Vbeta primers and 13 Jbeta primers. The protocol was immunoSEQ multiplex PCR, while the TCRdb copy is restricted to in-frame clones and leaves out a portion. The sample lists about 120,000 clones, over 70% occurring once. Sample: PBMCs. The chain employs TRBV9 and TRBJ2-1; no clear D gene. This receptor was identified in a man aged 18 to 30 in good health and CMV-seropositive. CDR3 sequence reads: CASSVARDSYNEQFF. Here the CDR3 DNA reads TGTGCCAGCAGCGTAGCAAGAGATTCATACAATGAGCAGTTCTTC.